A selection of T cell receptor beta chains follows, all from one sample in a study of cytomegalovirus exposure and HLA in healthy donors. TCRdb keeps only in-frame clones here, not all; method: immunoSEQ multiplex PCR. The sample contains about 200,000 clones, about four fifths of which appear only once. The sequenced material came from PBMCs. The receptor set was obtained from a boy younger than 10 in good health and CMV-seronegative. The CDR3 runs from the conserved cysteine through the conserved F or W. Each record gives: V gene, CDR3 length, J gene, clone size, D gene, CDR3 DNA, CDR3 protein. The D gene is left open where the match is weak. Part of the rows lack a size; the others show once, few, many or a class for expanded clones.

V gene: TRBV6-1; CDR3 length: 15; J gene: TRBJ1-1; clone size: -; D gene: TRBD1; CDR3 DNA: TGTGCCAGCAGCCCCCTGGGACAGGGTGAGACTGAAGCTTTCTTT; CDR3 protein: CASSPLGQGETEAFF
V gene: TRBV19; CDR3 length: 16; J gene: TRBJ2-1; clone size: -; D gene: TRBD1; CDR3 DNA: TGTGCCAGTAGCGCAAACCTGGGACAGGTAGACAATGAGCAGTTCTTC; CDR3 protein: CASSANLGQVDNEQFF
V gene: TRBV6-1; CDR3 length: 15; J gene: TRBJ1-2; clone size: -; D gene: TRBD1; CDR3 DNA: TGTGCCACCGACACCCTCGGGACAGGGAACTATGGCTACACCTTC; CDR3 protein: CATDTLGTGNYGYTF
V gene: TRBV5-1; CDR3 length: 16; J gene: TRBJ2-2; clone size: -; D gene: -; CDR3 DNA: TGCGCCAGCAGCTTGGTTGCAGGGGTGGACACCGGGGAGCTGTTTTTT; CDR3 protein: CASSLVAGVDTGELFF
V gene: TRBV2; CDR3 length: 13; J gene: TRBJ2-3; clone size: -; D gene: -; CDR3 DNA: TGTGCCAGCACGTACTACCGCACAGATACGCAGTATTTT; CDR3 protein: CASTYYRTDTQYF
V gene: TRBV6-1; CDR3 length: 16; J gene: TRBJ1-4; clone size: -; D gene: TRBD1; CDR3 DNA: TGTGCCAGCAGTGATACCGGGACAGCCTATAATGAAAAACTGTTTTTT; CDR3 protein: CASSDTGTAYNEKLFF
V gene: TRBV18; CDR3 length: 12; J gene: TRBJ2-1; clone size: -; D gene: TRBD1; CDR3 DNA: TGTGCCAGCTCATCCCGGGACAGTCAGCAGTTCTTC; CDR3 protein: CASSSRDSQQFF
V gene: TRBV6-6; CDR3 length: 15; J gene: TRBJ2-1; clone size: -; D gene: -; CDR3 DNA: TGTGCCAGCAGTTACTCGAGGGGGGGCGGGAATGAGCAGTTCTTC; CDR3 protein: CASSYSRGGGNEQFF
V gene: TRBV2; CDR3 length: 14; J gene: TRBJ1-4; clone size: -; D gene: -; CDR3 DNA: TGTGCCAGCAGTGAAAGACAGTTTAATGAAAAACTGTTTTTT; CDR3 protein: CASSERQFNEKLFF
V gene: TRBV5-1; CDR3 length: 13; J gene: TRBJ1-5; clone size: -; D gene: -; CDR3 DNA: TGCGCCAGCAGCTTGGGGGAGGGTCAGCCCCAGCATTTT; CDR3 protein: CASSLGEGQPQHF
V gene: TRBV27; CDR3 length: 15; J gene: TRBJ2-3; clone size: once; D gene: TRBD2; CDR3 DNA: TGTGCCAGCAGTTTCCTCGGGGGGGGCACAGATACGCAGTATTTT; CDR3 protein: CASSFLGGGTDTQYF
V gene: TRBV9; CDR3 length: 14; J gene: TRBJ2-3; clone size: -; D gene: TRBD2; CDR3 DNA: TGTGCCAGCAGCGCCAGGGTGGGGGGGGATACGCAGTATTTT; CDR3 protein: CASSARVGGDTQYF
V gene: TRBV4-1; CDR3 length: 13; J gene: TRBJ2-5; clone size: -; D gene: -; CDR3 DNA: TGCGCCAGCAGCCCCTTTATAGCAGAGACCCAGTACTTC; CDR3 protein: CASSPFIAETQYF
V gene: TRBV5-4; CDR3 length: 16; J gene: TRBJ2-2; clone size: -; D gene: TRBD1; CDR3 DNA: TGTGCCAGCAGCTCGCGGGGACAGGGGAACACCGGGGAGCTGTTTTTT; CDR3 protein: CASSSRGQGNTGELFF
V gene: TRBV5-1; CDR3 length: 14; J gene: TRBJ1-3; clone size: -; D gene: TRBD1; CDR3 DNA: TGCGCCAGCAGCTTCGGGACAGCAAGAAACACCATATATTTT; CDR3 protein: CASSFGTARNTIYF
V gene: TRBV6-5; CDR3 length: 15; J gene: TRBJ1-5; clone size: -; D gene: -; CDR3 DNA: TGTGCCAGCAGTTACTCGAGGAATAGCAATCAGCCCCAGCATTTT; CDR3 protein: CASSYSRNSNQPQHF
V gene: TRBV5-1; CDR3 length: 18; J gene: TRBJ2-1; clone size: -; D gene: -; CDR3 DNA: TGCGCCAGCAGAAGGGGAGAGCGGGCACCTGGGGCCTACAATGAGCAGTTCTTC; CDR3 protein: CASRRGERAPGAYNEQFF
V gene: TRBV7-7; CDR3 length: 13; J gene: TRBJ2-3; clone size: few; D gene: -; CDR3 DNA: TGTGCTAGCAGCTTAGCCCGGACTTCCCCGCAGTATTTT; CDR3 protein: CASSLARTSPQYF
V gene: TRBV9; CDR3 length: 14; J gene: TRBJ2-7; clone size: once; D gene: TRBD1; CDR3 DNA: TGTGCCAGCAGCGTAGCGGGACAGGGGTGGGAGCAGTACTTC; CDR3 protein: CASSVAGQGWEQYF
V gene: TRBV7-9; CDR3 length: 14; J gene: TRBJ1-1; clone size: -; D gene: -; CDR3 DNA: TGTGCCAGCAGCCCCGAGGGTGTTGACACTGAAGCTTTCTTT; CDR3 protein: CASSPEGVDTEAFF
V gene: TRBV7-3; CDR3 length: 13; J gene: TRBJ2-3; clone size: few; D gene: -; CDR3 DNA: TGTGCCAGCAGCCGAGCGGGCGCAGATACGCAGTATTTT; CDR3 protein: CASSRAGADTQYF
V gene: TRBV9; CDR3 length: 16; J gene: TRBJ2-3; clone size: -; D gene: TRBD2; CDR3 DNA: TGTGCCAGCAGCATCGACCGGGGGGGAGGCCCCGATACGCAGTATTTT; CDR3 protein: CASSIDRGGGPDTQYF
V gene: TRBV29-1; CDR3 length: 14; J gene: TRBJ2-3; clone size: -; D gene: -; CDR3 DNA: TGCAGCGTTGACCAATCCGGGGAAATTTATACGCAGTATTTT; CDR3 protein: CSVDQSGEIYTQYF
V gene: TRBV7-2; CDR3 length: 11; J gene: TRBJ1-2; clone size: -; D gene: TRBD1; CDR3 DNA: TGTGCCAGCAGCAGGGGGCATGGCTACACCTTC; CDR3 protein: CASSRGHGYTF
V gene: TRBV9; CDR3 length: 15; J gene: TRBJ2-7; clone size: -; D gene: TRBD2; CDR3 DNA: TGTGCCAGCAGCGTAGGAGGAGGGACTAATTACGAGCAGTACTTC; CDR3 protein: CASSVGGGTNYEQYF
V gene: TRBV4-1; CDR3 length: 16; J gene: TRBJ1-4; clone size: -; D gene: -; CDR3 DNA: TGCGCCAGCAGCCCCACGGGGGGGGGCCATAATGAAAAACTGTTTTTT; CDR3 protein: CASSPTGGGHNEKLFF
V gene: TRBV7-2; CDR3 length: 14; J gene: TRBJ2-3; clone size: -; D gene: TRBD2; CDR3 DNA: TGTGCCAGCAGCTTAGGTAGCGGGGGGAAAACGCAGTATTTT; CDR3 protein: CASSLGSGGKTQYF
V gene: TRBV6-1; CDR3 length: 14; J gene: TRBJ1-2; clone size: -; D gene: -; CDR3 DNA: TGTGCCAGCAGCGACCCAGGGCACGGCTATGGCTACACCTTC; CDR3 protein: CASSDPGHGYGYTF
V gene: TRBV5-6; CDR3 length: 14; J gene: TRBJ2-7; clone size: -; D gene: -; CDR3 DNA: TGTGCCAGCAGCTTGTCCAGGGTCCCCCACGAGCAGTACTTC; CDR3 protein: CASSLSRVPHEQYF
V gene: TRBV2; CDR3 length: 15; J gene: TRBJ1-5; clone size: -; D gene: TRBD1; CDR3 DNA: TGTGCCAGCAGCCTAAGACAGGGGGTCAATCAGCCCCAGCATTTT; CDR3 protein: CASSLRQGVNQPQHF
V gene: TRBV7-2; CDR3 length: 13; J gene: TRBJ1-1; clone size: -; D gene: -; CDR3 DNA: TGTGCCAGCAGCTTAGCTGCGCGTGATTGGGCTTTCTTT; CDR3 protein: CASSLAARDWAFF